The 4 T cell receptor beta chains below all came from one sample that was sequenced in a study of blood T cell repertoires in COVID-19. Sequencing was performed with immunoSEQ multiplex PCR; in TCRdb, only in-frame clones are kept and a portion is missing. The table has over 45,000 clones, about 91% seen once. Material for sequencing was peripheral blood. The receptors were sampled from a woman aged 60-75 years with active COVID-19.

This clone was detected once. The DNA for the CDR3 is TGTGCCAGCAGCCCGGGGGGGCCTATGTTCTTC. Protein sequence: CASSPGGPMFF. The chain carries TRBV12-3 or TRBV12-4 and TRBJ2-1; 8 positions match TRBD2. The CDR3 is 11 amino acids. Trimming removed 6 bases from V and 15 bases from J; junction bases left unmatched: 7.

The chain links TRBV3-1 (or the pseudogene TRBV3-2) to TRBJ2-4; TRBD2 agrees at 11 bases. The germline gives CDR1 LGHDT, CDR2 YNNKEL (reference sequence). The CDR3 extends over 20 amino acids. The V and J ends lost 0 bases and 0 bases, in that order; junction bases with no gene match: 10. In DNA form, the CDR3 reads TGTGCCAGCAGCCAAGAACCGGCTAGCGGGGGGCCTGGAGCCAAAAACATTCAGTACTTC. Its translation: CASSQEPASGGPGAKNIQYF.

This chain links TRBV5-1 with TRBJ2-1, with D tentatively TRBD1 (6 bases). V dropped 10 bases and J dropped 5 bases, with 19 bases sitting between them. The germline gives CDR1 SGHRS, CDR2 YFSETQ. The CDR3 loop spans 14 amino acids. The CDR3 region has the DNA TGCGCCTCCCAACTTTTCGGGGACAACAATGAGCAGTTCTTC. This gives the protein CASQLFGDNNEQFF.

The genes are TRBV6-5 and TRBJ2-5, with 7 bases identical to TRBD2. The germline gives CDR1 MNHEY, CDR2 SVGAGI. The length of the CDR3 is 15 residues. Germline trimming cut 6 bases from V and 5 bases from J; bases unmatched to any gene: 12. The CDR3 reads CASSRAGGREETQYF. CDR3 in DNA: TGTGCCAGCAGCAGAGCCGGCGGGAGAGAGGAGACCCAGTACTTC.